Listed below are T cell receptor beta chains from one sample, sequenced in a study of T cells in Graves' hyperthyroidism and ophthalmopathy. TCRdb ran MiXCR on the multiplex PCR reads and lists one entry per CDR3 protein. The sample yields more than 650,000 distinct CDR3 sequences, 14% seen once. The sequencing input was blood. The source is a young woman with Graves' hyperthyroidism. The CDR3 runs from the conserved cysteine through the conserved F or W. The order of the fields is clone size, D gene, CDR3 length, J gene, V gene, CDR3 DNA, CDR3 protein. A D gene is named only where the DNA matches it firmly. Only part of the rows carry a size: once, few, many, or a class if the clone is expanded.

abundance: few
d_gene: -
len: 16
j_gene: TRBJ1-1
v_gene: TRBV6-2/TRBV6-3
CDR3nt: TGTGCCAGCAGTCAAGGGGCATTCGTTAAGGGCACTGAAGCTTTCTTT
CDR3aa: CASSQGAFVKGTEAFF

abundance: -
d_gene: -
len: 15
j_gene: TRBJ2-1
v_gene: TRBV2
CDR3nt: TGCGCCAGCAGTGGCAGGGCGGGCTCCTACAATGAGCAGTTCTTC
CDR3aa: CASSGRAGSYNEQFF

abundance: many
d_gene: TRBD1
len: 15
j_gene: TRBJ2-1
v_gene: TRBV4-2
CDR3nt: TGTGCCAGCAGCCAAGCAGGGGGCAAGTACAATGAGCAGTTCTTC
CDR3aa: CASSQAGGKYNEQFF

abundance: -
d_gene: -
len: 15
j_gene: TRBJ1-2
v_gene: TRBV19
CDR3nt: TGTGCCAGTAGTCTTTGGGACCCTAAACGGGATGGCTACACCTTC
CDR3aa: CASSLWDPKRDGYTF

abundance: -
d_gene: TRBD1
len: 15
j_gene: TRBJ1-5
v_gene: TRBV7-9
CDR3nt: TGTGCCAGCAGCTTAGGAGACAGGGTCGGTCAGCCCCAGCATTTT
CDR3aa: CASSLGDRVGQPQHF

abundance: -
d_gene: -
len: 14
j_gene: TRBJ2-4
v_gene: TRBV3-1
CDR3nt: TGTGCCAGCGGTTTGTCCAGCGGCAAAAACATTCAGTACTTC
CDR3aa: CASGLSSGKNIQYF

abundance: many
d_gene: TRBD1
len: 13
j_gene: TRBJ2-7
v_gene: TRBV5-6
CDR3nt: TGTGCCAGCAGCTTCAGGGGGCCCTACGAGCAGTACTTC
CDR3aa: CASSFRGPYEQYF

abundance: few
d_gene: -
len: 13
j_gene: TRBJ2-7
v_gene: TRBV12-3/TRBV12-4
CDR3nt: TGTGCCAGCAGTTTCGGGACCCAGTACGAGCAGTACTTC
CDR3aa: CASSFGTQYEQYF

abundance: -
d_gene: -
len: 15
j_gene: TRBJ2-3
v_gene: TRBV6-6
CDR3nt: TGTGCCAGCAGTTACTCGGGGGCCCTCCTGGGTACGCAGTATTTT
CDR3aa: CASSYSGALLGTQYF

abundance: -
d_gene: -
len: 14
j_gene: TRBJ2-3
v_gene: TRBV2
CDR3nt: TGTGCCAGCAAGGAGGGCCGGGCCACAGATACGCAGTATTTT
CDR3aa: CASKEGRATDTQYF

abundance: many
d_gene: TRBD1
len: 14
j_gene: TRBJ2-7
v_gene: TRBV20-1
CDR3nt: TGCAGTGCTAGAGACCCGACAGGGGGCTACGAGCAGTACTTC
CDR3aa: CSARDPTGGYEQYF

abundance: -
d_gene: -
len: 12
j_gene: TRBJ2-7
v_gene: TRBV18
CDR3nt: TGTGCCAGCTCTCCCGGACAGCTCGAGCAGTACTTC
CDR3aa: CASSPGQLEQYF

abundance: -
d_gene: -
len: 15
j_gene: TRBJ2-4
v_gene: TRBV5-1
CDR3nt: TGCGCCAGCAGCCCGCCCGCCGGGACGGCAAACATTCAGTACTTC
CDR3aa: CASSPPAGTANIQYF

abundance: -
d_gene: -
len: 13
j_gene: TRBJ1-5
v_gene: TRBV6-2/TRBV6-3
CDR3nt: TGTGCCAGCAGTTACCCTCTAAATCAGCCCCAGCATTTT
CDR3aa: CASSYPLNQPQHF

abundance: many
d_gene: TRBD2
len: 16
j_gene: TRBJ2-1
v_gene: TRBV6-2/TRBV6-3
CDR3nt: TGTGCCAGCAGAACGCGGCGGGAGGGCCGAAGGAATGAGCAGTTCTTC
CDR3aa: CASRTRREGRRNEQFF

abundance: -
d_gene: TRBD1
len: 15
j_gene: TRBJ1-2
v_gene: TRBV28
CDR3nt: TGTGCCAGCAGTTTACGGGGACAGAGAAACTATGGCTACACCTTC
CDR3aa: CASSLRGQRNYGYTF

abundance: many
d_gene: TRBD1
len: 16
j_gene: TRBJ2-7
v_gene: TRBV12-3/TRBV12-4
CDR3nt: TGTGCCAGCAGTTTATTAGTGGGACAGGGAGGCTACGAGCAGTACTTC
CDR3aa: CASSLLVGQGGYEQYF

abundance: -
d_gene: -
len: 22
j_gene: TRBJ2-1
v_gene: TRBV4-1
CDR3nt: TGCGCCAGCAGCCAAAGGTCGGGACTTCGCCTTACCCAACCGGATGCGCACAATGAGCAGTTCTTC
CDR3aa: CASSQRSGLRLTQPDAHNEQFF

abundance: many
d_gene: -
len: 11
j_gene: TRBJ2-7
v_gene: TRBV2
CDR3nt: TGTGCCAGCAGTCAGGGGAGCGAGCAGTACTTC
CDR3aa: CASSQGSEQYF

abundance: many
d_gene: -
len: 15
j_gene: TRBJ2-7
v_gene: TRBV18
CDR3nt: TGTGCCAGCTCACCAGGGACGTATCTTACCTACGAGCAGTACTTC
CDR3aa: CASSPGTYLTYEQYF

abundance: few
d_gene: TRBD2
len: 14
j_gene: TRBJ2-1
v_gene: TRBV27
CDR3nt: TGTGCCAGCAAACCAGCGGGGAACTACAATGAGCAGTTCTTC
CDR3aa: CASKPAGNYNEQFF

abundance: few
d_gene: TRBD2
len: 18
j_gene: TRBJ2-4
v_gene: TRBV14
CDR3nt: TGTGCCAGCAGCCAGGGGACTAGCGGGAGCCTAGCCAAAAACATTCAGTACTTC
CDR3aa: CASSQGTSGSLAKNIQYF